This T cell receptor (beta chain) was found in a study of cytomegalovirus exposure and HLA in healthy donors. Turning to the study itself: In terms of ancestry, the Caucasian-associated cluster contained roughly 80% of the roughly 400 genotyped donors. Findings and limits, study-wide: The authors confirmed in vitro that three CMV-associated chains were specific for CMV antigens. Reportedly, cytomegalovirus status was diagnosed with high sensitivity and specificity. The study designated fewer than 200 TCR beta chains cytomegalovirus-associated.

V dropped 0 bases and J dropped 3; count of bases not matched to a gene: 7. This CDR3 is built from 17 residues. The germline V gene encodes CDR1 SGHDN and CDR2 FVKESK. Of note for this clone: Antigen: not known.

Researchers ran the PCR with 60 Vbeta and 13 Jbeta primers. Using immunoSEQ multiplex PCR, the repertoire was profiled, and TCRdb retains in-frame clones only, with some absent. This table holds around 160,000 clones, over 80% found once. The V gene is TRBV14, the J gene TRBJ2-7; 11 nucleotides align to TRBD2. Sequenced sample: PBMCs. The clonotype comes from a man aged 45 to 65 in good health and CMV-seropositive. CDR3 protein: CASSQDLTSGSGYEQYF. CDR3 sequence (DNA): TGTGCCAGCAGCCAAGATCTCACTAGCGGGAGCGGCTACGAGCAGTACTTC.